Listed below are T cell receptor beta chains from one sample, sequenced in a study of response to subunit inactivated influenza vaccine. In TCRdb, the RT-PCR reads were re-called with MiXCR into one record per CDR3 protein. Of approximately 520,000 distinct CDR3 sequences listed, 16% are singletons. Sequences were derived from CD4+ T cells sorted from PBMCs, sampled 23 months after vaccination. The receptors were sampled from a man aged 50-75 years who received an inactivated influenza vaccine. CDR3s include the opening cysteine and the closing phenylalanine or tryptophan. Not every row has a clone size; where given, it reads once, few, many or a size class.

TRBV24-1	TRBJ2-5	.	CATSDSLRATQYF
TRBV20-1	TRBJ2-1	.	CSASARNLYNEQFF
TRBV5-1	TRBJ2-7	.	CASSLAPQGSYEQYF
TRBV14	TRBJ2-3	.	CASSQDYVRTDTQYF
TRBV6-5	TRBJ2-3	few	CASSSRGAGDTQYF
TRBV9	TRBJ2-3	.	CASSVGGGRSGTDTQYF
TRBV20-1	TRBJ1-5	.	CSAIDTGDQPQHF
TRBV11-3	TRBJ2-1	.	CASSLGIDPQAINEQFF
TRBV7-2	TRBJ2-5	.	CASSWDRAETQYF
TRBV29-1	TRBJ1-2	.	CSVVSSNYGYTF
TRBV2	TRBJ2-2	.	CASRASGGLNTGELFF
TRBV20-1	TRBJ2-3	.	CSAEAFRDAADTQYF
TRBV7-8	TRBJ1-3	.	CASREKSSGNTIYF
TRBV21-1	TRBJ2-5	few	CASKNGLAGDQETQYF
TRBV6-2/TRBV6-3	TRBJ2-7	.	CASTRGGFSYEQYF
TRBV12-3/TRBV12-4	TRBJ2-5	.	CASSLSFGQETQYF
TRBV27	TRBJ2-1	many	CASSLYPTDNEQFF
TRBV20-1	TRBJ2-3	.	CSASPLARTDTQYF
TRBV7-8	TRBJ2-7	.	CASSLKRETYEQYF
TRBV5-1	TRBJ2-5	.	CASSPGTEGETQYF
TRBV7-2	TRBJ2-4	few	CASSLGTLSWAKNIQYF
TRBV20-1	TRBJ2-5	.	CSAIAVGRETQYF
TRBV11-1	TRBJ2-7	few	CASSTIGRAYEQYF
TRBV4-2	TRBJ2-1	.	CASSPGTVHDYNEQFF
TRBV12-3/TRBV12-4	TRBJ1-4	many	CASSQTVNEKLFF
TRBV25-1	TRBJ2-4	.	CASTPSGENIQYF
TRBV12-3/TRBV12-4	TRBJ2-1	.	CASSLTRLSYNEQFF